What follows are 14 T cell receptor beta chains derived from one specimen sequenced in a study of T cells after yellow fever vaccination. TCRdb reprocessed the 5' RACE reads with MiXCR, giving one entry per CDR3 protein. The sample has a few hundred thousand distinct CDR3 sequences, under 7.5% seen once. The specimen was PBMCs, collected 5 days after the yellow fever booster vaccination. The receptor set was obtained from a man aged 25 to 40 who received the YFV17D yellow fever vaccine.

This rearrangement joins TRBV7-8 to TRBJ2-5; D call uncertain. Per germline, CDR1 SGHVS and CDR2 FQNEAQ. Trimming shortened V by 0 bases and J by 2 bases, and 13 bases separated the two germline ends. This CDR3 region has 16 residues. The chain's CDR3 is CASSLALWAAQETQYF. As DNA, the CDR3 is TGTGCCAGCAGCTTAGCGCTATGGGCCGCTCAAGAGACCCAGTACTTC.

This clonotype was observed many times. The rearrangement uses TRBV9 and TRBJ2-1; tentatively, D is TRBD2 (6 bases). The CDR3 spans 14 residues. Per the germline V gene, CDR1 is SGDLS and CDR2 is YYNGEE. V lost 3 bases to trimming and J lost 5 bases, with 12 bases between them. The CDR3 reads CASSGRERDNEQFF. CDR3 coding DNA: TGTGCCAGCAGCGGAAGGGAGCGGGACAATGAGCAGTTCTTC.

The chain recombines TRBV27 with TRBJ2-1; 7 nucleotides align to TRBD2. Germline V gene lookup returns CDR1 MNHEY and CDR2 SMNVEV (reference sequence). The CDR3 runs 16 residues. Trimming cost V 3 bases and J 1 base; bases outside gene matches: 6. The chain's CDR3 is CASSFGGSRSYNEQFF. DNA of the CDR3: TGTGCCAGCAGTTTTGGCGGGAGTAGGTCCTACAATGAGCAGTTCTTC.

The chain is built from TRBV5-1 and TRBJ2-5; possibly TRBD2 for D (5 bases). Trimming removed 0 bases from V and 2 bases from J, with 11 bases in between. Germline V gives CDR1 SGHRS, CDR2 YFSETQ. The CDR3 has 15 amino acids. The CDR3 nucleotides are TGCGCCAGCAGCTTGGCTCCGGGGTCGCAAGAGACCCAGTACTTC. Translated, it gives CASSLAPGSQETQYF.

This clonotype came up a few times. V gene TRBV11-3 combines with J gene TRBJ2-3; TRBD2 aligns across 13 bases. V lost 5 bases, J lost 4 bases, and 6 bases stayed unmatched. The CDR3 spans 16 residues. Per germline, CDR1 SGHNT and CDR2 YENEEA. The CDR3 protein is CASSNRLAGGPDTQYF. The CDR3 nucleotides are TGTGCCAGCAGCAACCGACTAGCGGGAGGTCCAGATACGCAGTATTTT.

There are many counts of this clonotype. The rearrangement joins TRBV10-3 to TRBJ2-2; the D is unclear. The V gene's germline CDR1 is ENHRY and CDR2 SYGVKD. The CDR3 covers 15 residues. The germline V and J ends were trimmed by 4 bases and 0 bases, with 9 bases remaining between them. The CDR3 here is CAISGGGTNTGELFF. In DNA form, the CDR3 reads TGTGCCATCAGTGGTGGCGGAACGAACACCGGGGAGCTGTTTTTT.

This chain uses TRBV19 with TRBJ1-1; D perhaps matches TRBD1 (6 bases). Deletions cut 4 bases from V and 3 bases from J, with 15 bases between. This CDR3 contains 15 residues. CDR1 and CDR2 (germline): LNHDA, SQIVND (reference sequence). CDR3 residues: CASSRKDRPDTEAFF. The CDR3 region has the DNA TGTGCCAGTAGTAGGAAAGACAGGCCGGACACTGAAGCTTTCTTT.

The chain combines TRBV5-4 with TRBJ2-1; 8 bases align to TRBD2. Germline trimming cut 4 bases from V and 2 bases from J; bases unmatched to any gene: 11. This CDR3 comprises 17 residues. Germline loops: CDR1 SGHNT, CDR2 YYREEE (reference sequence). The CDR3 DNA reads as TGTGCCAGCAGCCCCGGCGGAGCGGGAGCCCCCTACAATGAGCAGTTCTTC. This sequence encodes CASSPGGAGAPYNEQFF.

This clonotype has ten or more counts. The CDR3 is CSVVPGQGDNEQFF. The CDR3 DNA reads TGCAGCGTTGTCCCGGGACAGGGGGACAATGAGCAGTTCTTC. This chain connects TRBV29-1 to TRBJ2-1; TRBD1 matches at 11 bases. This CDR3 is built from 14 residues. The germline V gene has CDR1 SQVTM and CDR2 ANQGSEA. The ends lost 4 bases at V and 5 bases at J; junction bases unmatched: 4.

This clonotype showed up many times. The rearrangement links TRBV10-3 to TRBJ2-7; TRBD2 aligns across 9 bases. The trim removed 8 bases at V and 3 bases at J, leaving 5 bases unmatched. CDR1 and CDR2 (germline): ENHRY, SYGVKD. CDR3 length equals 13 residues. CDR3 residues: CAIRRTSDYEQYF. The CDR3 nucleotides are TGTGCCATCCGACGGACTAGCGACTACGAGCAGTACTTC.

There are many counts of this clonotype. This chain joins TRBV18 and TRBJ2-3; the match to TRBD1 covers 8 bases. V shed 2 bases, J shed 3 bases, and the junction held 7 bases outside the gene matches. The CDR3 has 16 amino acids. Per germline, CDR1 KGHSH and CDR2 LQKENI. This CDR3 reads CASSPTRTGITDTQYF. The CDR3 coding sequence is TGTGCCAGCTCACCAACCCGGACAGGGATAACAGATACGCAGTATTTT.

This clonotype was found many times. The CDR3 DNA sequence: TGTGCCAGCAGCTTAGGTCGAGCCGGGGAGCTGTTTTTT. Translating it yields CASSLGRAGELFF. The chain carries TRBV7-2 and TRBJ2-2; D is unresolved. The CDR3 loop spans 13 amino acids. Germline loops: CDR1 SGHTA, CDR2 FQGNSA. Trimming took off 1 base at V and 6 bases at J, with 6 bases between the two ends.

The chain couples TRBV20-1 to TRBJ2-1, with 10 bases identical to TRBD2. Germline V lookup: CDR1 DFQATT, CDR2 SNEGSKA (reference sequence). The trim removed 0 bases at V and 7 bases at J, leaving 3 bases unmatched. CDR3 length: 14 residues. CDR3 protein: CSARDLTSGNEQFF. In DNA, the CDR3 is TGCAGTGCTAGAGATCTGACTAGCGGGAATGAGCAGTTCTTC.

This clonotype was seen only a few times. The chain links TRBV19 to TRBJ2-7; D unclear. CDR3 length: 14 residues. Germline values: CDR1 LNHDA, CDR2 SQIVND (reference sequence). The V end was cut by 3 bases, the J end by 5 bases, with 14 bases between. CDR3 nucleotide sequence: TGTGCCAGTAGTATGATAGGACCGTCGCACGAGCAGTACTTC. This translates into CASSMIGPSHEQYF.